A selection of T cell receptor beta chains follows, all from one sample in a study of beta chain features in type 1 diabetes. Produced via immunoSEQ multiplex PCR; TCRdb's table is partial and in-frame only. Here the sample spans 400,000 to 550,000 clones, roughly an eighth being singletons. Sequenced material: naive CD4+ T cells from blood. These TCRs come from a woman between 18 and 29 years old in good health. CDR3s include the opening cysteine and the closing phenylalanine or tryptophan.

>TRBV14|TRBJ2-1
CASSQRSGLAGGPLNEQFF
>TRBV7-2|TRBJ1-1
CASSLEQGIGNTEAFF
>TRBV28|TRBJ2-6
CASSFGPNVLTF
>TRBV27|TRBJ1-2
CAVQWARGYTF
>TRBV29-1|TRBJ2-1
CSVDETVLAGGFNEQFF
>TRBV9|TRBJ2-3
CASSVGAHVTDTQYF
>TRBV10-3|TRBJ2-5
CAISEGGRETQYF
>TRBV29-1|TRBJ2-4
CSVASGAKNIQYF
>TRBV9|TRBJ1-1
CASSVATATGDRTEAFF
>TRBV5-4|TRBJ2-2
CASSQFDSGELFF
>TRBV30|TRBJ1-4
CASFVDSFNEKLFF
>TRBV5-1|TRBJ2-1
CASSSGTGGYNEQFF
>TRBV7-9|TRBJ2-3
CASSLETASTDTQYF
>TRBV4-3|TRBJ1-2
CASSQGLTRGYTF
>TRBV7-2|TRBJ2-3
CASSLAGTSGTDTQYF
>TRBV20-1|TRBJ2-3
CSGGVTDTQYF
>TRBV29-1|TRBJ1-3
CSVSAGAGNTIYF
>TRBV28|TRBJ2-3
CASSLIMGSSDTQYF
>TRBV2|TRBJ2-3
CASRERGLAGAADTQYF
>TRBV7-9|TRBJ2-7
CASSWNYEQYF
>TRBV7-3|TRBJ2-1
CASSLMSATGGEQFF
>TRBV27|TRBJ2-2
CASSPTGNTGELFF
>TRBV5-1|TRBJ1-1
CASTPSGQMGTEAFF
>TRBV23-1|TRBJ1-2
CASSQSVIERTPLYGYTF
>TRBV7-9|TRBJ2-3
CASSLGGPDTQYF
>TRBV7-9|TRBJ2-7
CASSNIGSYEQYF
>TRBV5-1|TRBJ2-4
CASSLDSGRTKNIQYF
>TRBV27|TRBJ2-1
CASSPQDRGNEQFF
>TRBV5-1|TRBJ2-3
CASSREPTDTQYF
>TRBV2|TRBJ2-4
CASSGQGNIQYF
>TRBV7-3|TRBJ2-5
CASSGTGRAETQYF
>TRBV7-2|TRBJ2-1
CASSLAGSFYNEQFF
>TRBV29-1|TRBJ1-1
CSVSGQGDTEAFF
>TRBV10-3|TRBJ2-1
CATRQGLGNEQFF
>TRBV5-6|TRBJ1-1
CASSPTGRWGTEAFF
>TRBV5-1|TRBJ1-4
CASSYRGQFPEKLFF
>TRBV29-1|TRBJ2-5
CSVLIGETQYF
>TRBV6-5|TRBJ2-5
CASSYSSAGVRETQYF
>TRBV30|TRBJ2-1
CAASPYNEQFF
>TRBV7-9|TRBJ2-7
CATSFLQGSAYEQYF
>TRBV30|TRBJ2-7
CAWMGAATYEQYF
>TRBV6-6|TRBJ2-7
CASSYRRDYKDEQYF
>TRBV29-1|TRBJ2-7
CSVGQLFYEQYF
>TRBV19|TRBJ2-1
CASNQPGQGFFEQFF
>TRBV30|TRBJ1-2
CAWIGFVIGTSNYGYTF
>TRBV7-2|TRBJ1-2
CASSSTGSYGYTF
>TRBV25-1|TRBJ1-2
CASSALTTGNYGYTF